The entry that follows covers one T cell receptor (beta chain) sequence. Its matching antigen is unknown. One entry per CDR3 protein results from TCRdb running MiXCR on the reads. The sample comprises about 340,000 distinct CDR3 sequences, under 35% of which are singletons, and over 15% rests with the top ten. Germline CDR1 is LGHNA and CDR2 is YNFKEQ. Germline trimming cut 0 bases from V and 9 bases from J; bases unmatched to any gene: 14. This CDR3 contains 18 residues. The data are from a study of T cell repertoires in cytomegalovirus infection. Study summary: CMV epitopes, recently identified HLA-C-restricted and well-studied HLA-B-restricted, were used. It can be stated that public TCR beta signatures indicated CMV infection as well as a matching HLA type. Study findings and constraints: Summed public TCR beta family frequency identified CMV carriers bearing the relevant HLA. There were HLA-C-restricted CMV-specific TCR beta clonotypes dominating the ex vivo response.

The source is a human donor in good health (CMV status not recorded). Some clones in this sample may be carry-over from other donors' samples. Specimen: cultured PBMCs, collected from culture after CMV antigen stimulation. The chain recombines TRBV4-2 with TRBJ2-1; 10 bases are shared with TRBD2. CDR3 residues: CASSQERLAGEGSGEQFF. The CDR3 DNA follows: TGTGCCAGCAGCCAAGAGAGGCTAGCGGGAGAGGGAAGCGGTGAGCAGTTCTTC.